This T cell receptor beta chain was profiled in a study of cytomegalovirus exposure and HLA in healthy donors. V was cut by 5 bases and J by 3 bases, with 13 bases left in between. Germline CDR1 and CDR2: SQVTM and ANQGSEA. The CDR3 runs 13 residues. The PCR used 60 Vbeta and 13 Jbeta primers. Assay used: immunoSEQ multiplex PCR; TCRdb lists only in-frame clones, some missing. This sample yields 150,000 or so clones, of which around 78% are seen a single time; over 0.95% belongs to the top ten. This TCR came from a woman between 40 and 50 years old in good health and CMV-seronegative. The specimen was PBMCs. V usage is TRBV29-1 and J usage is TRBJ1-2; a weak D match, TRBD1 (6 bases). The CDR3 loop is CSVKGDWDYGYTF. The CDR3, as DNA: TGCAGCGTTAAGGGGGATTGGGACTATGGCTACACCTTC.